This entry lists 5 T cell receptor beta chains sequenced from one sample in a study of blood T cells in healthy people across ages. The second PCR ran roughly 6 to 11 cycles with a sample-barcoded 5' primer and J-beta primers. A single record per CDR3 protein comes from TCRdb applying MiXCR to the 5' RACE reads. The sample has some 1,500,000 distinct CDR3 sequences; around 40% are singletons. Source material: blood. Source of these receptors: a woman younger than 35 in good health.

The rearrangement joins TRBV20-1 to TRBJ2-1, with 7 bases aligning to TRBD2. The end of the DNA is better explained by TRBJ2-7, so the J call may be wrong. The CDR3 contains 14 residues. In germline, CDR1 is DFQATT, CDR2 SNEGSKA (reference sequence). This chain's CDR3 is CSARARERNNEQYF. The CDR3, as DNA: TGCAGTGCTAGAGCGCGGGAGAGAAACAATGAGCAGTACTTC.

The genes are TRBV24-1 and TRBJ2-7, with TRBD2 identical over 8 bases. Gene TRBJ2-5 matches the end of the DNA better, so the J call may be wrong. Germline V gives CDR1 KGHDR, CDR2 SFDVKD. CDR3 length: 16 amino acids. The CDR3 here is CATSDPTAGALETQYF. The CDR3 DNA reads TGTGCCACCAGTGATCCGACAGCGGGAGCTTTAGAGACCCAGTACTTC.

The chain joins TRBV6-5 to TRBJ2-7; 12 bases are a match to TRBD1. The germline gives CDR1 MNHEY, CDR2 SVGAGI. Trimming took 4 bases from V and 7 from J; bases not matched to a gene: 2. The CDR3 length is 13 residues. The CDR3 DNA is TGTGCCAGCAGTTGGGACAGGGGGCGGGAGCAGTACTTC. Its protein product is CASSWDRGREQYF.

There are a few counts of this clonotype. The chain combines TRBV6-5 with TRBJ2-1; 12 bases line up with TRBD2. The V segment lost 4 bases and the J segment 0 bases; nucleotides outside the gene matches: 7. Per the germline V gene, CDR1 is MNHEY and CDR2 is SVGAGI. This CDR3 has 18 amino acids. The CDR3 reads CASSWGLAGPSSYNEQFF. CDR3 DNA: TGTGCCAGCAGTTGGGGACTAGCGGGCCCAAGCTCCTACAATGAGCAGTTCTTC.

The chain carries TRBV12-3 or TRBV12-4 and TRBJ2-4; TRBD2 matches 10 bases. The CDR3 sequence is 16 residues long. The ends lost 4 bases at V and 7 bases at J; junction bases unmatched: 10. CDR3 nucleotide sequence: TGTGCCAGCAGTTCGCTAGCGGGAGCGATACATAACATTCAGTACTTC. This gives the protein CASSSLAGAIHNIQYF.